These 7 T cell receptor beta chains were sequenced from one sample in a study of T cells in localized non-small cell lung cancer. Data came from immunoSEQ multiplex PCR; TCRdb stores just in-frame clones and leaves some out. The data contain tens of thousands of clones, more than 65% of them singletons. This sample comprised peripheral blood, obtained before any cancer treatment. The receptors come from a male donor aged 60 or over with stage III squamous cell lung carcinoma.

This clone appeared once. The CDR3 protein is CASSAGGPDTQYF. CDR3 sequence (DNA): TGTGCCAGCAGTGCAGGAGGGCCAGATACGCAGTATTTT. The chain employs TRBV6-1 and TRBJ2-3; D is perhaps TRBD2 (6 bases). There are 13 residues in the CDR3. Germline loops: CDR1 MNHNS, CDR2 SASEGT. Between the trimmed V and J ends, which lost 4 bases and 4 bases, there was a span of 9 bases.

This clone has just one count. The CDR3, as DNA: TGCGCCAGCAGCGGAGGGGTCCGACCCTCTGTATTTTTCACTGGAAACACCATATATTTT. It yields the protein CASSGGVRPSVFFTGNTIYF. The genes are TRBV5-1 and TRBJ1-3; weak D call: TRBD1 (5 bases). The V end was cut by 4 bases, the J end by 2 bases, with 28 bases between. The CDR3 covers 20 residues. CDR1 and CDR2 from the germline V gene are SGHRS and YFSETQ.

This rearrangement joins TRBV30 to TRBJ2-3, with 8 bases that match TRBD2. This CDR3 is 15 amino acids long. Germline V CDR1 and CDR2: GTSNPN, SVGIG (reference sequence). Trimming at V came to 0 bases and at J to 3 bases, leaving 5 bases not matched to a gene. This CDR3 reads CAWSVNGGRTDTQYF. The CDR3 coding sequence is TGTGCCTGGAGTGTTAACGGCGGGAGGACAGATACGCAGTATTTT.

This chain links TRBV5-1 with TRBJ1-4, with no clear D. V was clipped by 2 bases and J by 3 bases, with 11 bases between them. Germline V gives CDR1 SGHRS, CDR2 YFSETQ. This CDR3 has 15 residues. This CDR3 reads CASSFTEPSNEKLFF. CDR3 DNA sequence: TGCGCCAGCAGCTTTACCGAACCATCTAATGAAAAACTGTTTTTT.

This chain uses TRBV7-9 with TRBJ1-5, with a tentative D call TRBD1 (5 bases). Looked up from germline, CDR1 is SEHNR and CDR2 is FQNEAQ (reference sequence). The V end lost 0 bases, the J end lost 2 bases, and 5 bases lay between the germline ends. The CDR3 has 14 residues. The CDR3: CASSLAGGNQPQHF. CDR3 DNA: TGTGCCAGCAGCTTAGCAGGGGGCAATCAGCCCCAGCATTTT.

This clone was seen once. The V call is TRBV6-4, the J call TRBJ2-3, with D possibly being TRBD2 (6 bases). Trimming stripped 0 bases from V and 4 bases from J, with 17 bases between. Germline CDR1 MRHNA, CDR2 SNTAGT. The CDR3 runs 17 residues. The chain's CDR3 is CASSDSRGGISPDTQYF. Written as DNA, the CDR3 is TGTGCCAGCAGTGACTCGAGGGGCGGGATTTCCCCAGATACGCAGTATTTT.

The chain uses TRBV18 and TRBJ2-7; TRBD1 is a possible D gene (6 bases). Trimming cost V 6 bases and J 3 bases, with 12 bases left between them. Germline assignment: CDR1 KGHSH and CDR2 LQKENI. The CDR3 sequence is 13 residues long. The CDR3 loop reads CASSFQGNYEQYF. The CDR3 coding sequence is TGTGCCAGCTCGTTTCAGGGGAACTACGAGCAGTACTTC.